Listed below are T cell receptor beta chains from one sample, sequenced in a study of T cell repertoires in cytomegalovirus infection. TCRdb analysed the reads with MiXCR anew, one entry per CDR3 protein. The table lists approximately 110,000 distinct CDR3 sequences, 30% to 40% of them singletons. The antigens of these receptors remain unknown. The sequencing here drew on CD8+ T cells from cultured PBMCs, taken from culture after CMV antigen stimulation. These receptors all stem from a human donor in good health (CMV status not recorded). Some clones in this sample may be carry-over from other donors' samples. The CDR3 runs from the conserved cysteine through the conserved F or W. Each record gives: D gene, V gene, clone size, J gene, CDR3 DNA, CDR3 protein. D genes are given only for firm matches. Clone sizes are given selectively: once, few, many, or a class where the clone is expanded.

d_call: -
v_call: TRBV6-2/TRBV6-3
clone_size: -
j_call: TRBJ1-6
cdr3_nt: TGTGCCAGCAGTTACTTCGGGACCGATTCACCCCTCCACTTT
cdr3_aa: CASSYFGTDSPLHF

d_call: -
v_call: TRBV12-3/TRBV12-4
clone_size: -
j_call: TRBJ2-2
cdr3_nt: TGTGCCAGCAGTGAAGGGGGGGGGACCGCGAACACCGGGGAGCTGTTTTTT
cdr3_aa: CASSEGGGTANTGELFF

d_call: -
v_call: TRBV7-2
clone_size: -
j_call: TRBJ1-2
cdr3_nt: TGTGCCAGCAGCTTTTACCTCGAGGATGGCTACACCTTC
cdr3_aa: CASSFYLEDGYTF

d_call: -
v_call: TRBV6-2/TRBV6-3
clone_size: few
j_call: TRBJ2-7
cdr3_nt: TGTGCCAGCACCGAAGGTGGGTCCAGGGTCTACGAGCAGTACTTC
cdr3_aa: CASTEGGSRVYEQYF

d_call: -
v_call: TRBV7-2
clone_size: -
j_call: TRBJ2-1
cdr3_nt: TGTGCCAGCAGCTTGGGGGTCGCGGCGCGGCAGTTCTTC
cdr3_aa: CASSLGVAARQFF

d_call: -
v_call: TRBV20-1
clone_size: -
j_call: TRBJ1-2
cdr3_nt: TGCAGTGCTATCGGTATCGATGAGGAGTTCCCATATGGCTACACCTTC
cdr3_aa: CSAIGIDEEFPYGYTF

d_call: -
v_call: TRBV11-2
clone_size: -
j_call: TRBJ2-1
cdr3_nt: TGTGCCAGCAGCTTGGCTCGGGGGGCGTATGAGCAGTTCTTC
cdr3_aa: CASSLARGAYEQFF

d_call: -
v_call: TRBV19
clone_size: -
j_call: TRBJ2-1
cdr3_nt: TGTGCCAGTAGCGTATACCCCGGGGCTGAGCAGTTCTTC
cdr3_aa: CASSVYPGAEQFF

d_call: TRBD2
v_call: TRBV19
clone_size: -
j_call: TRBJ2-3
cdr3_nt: TGTGCCAGTAGTAAACTAGCGGGGGGCCCCGAGGGAGATACGCAGTATTTT
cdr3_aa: CASSKLAGGPEGDTQYF

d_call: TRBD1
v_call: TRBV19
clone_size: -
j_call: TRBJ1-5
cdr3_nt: TGTGCCAGTAGGACGGACAGGGAGAACAATCAGCCCCAGCATTTT
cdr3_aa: CASRTDRENNQPQHF

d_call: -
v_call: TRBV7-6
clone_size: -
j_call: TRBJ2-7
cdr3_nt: TGTGCCAGCAGCTTGATAGAATCCCCCGACTACGAGCAGTACTTC
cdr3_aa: CASSLIESPDYEQYF

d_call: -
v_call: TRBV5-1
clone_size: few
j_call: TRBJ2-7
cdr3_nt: TGCGCCAGCAGCCCAACCGGGACACAGTACGAGCAGTACTTC
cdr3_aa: CASSPTGTQYEQYF

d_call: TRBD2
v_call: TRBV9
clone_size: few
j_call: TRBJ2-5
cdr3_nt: TGTGCCAGCAGCGTAACTAGCGGGGGGGCACAAGAGACCCAGTACTTC
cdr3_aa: CASSVTSGGAQETQYF

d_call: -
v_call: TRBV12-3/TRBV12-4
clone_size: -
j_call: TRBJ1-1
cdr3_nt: TGTGCCAGTCGGGACCCCAGCACTGAAGCTTTCTTT
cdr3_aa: CASRDPSTEAFF

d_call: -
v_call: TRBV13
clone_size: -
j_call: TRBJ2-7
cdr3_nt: TGTGCCAGCAGCTTTGGACAGTTCCACGAGCAGTACTTC
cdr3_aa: CASSFGQFHEQYF

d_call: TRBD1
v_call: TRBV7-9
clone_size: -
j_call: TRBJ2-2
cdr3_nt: TGTGCCAGCAGTCCGGGGGACAGGCTCAACACCGGGGAGCTGTTTTTT
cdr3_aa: CASSPGDRLNTGELFF

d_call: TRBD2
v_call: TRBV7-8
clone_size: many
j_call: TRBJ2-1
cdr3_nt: TGTGCCAGCAGCCAGACCGGGACTAGCGGGGGGGCCGGGAATGAGCAGTTCTTC
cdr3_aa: CASSQTGTSGGAGNEQFF

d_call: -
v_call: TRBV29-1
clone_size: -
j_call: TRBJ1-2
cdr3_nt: TGCAGCGTTGGGGGCGACGGAGGATATGGCTACACCTTC
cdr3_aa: CSVGGDGGYGYTF

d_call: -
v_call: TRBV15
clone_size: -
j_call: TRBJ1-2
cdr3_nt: TGTGCCACCAGCAGAGATACCACCCTCGTTAGGGGGGCCCTGGAAACCTATGGCTACACCTTC
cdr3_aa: CATSRDTTLVRGALETYGYTF

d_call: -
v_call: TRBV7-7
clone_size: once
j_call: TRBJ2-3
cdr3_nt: TGTGCTAGCAGCTTAGGGAAACCGGCGGATACGCAGTATTTT
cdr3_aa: CASSLGKPADTQYF

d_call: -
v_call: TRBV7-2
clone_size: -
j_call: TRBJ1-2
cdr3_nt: TGTGCCAGCAGCCCGAGATCGATTGGCTACACCTTC
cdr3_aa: CASSPRSIGYTF

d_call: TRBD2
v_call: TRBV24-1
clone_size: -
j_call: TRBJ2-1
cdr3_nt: TGTGCCACCAGTGATAGCGGGGGCCTCTTTGAGCAGTTCTTC
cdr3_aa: CATSDSGGLFEQFF

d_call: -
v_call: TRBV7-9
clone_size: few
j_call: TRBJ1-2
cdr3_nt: TGTGCCAGCAGCTTAACGCCTTTGTATGGCTACACCTTC
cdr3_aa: CASSLTPLYGYTF

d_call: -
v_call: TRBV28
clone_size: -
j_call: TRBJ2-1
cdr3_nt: TGTGCCAGCAGTTTAACCTGGCAGGAGCAGTTCTTC
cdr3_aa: CASSLTWQEQFF

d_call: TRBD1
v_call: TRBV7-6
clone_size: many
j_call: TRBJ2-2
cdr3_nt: TGTGCCAGCAGCCTTGGACAGGAGTACACCGGGGAGCTGTTTTTT
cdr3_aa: CASSLGQEYTGELFF

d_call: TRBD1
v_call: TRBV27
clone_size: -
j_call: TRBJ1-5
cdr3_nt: TGTGCCAGCAGCCCGGACAGGACGAACAATCAGCCCCAGCATTTT
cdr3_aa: CASSPDRTNNQPQHF

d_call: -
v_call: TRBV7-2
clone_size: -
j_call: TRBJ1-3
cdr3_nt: TGTGCCAGCTCCCGGGCCGGGGGGCGGGGAAACACCATATATTTT
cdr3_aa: CASSRAGGRGNTIYF

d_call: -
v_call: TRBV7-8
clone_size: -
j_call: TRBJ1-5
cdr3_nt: TGTGCCAGCAGCTTAGACAGGGAGAAGCCCCAGCATTTT
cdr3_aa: CASSLDREKPQHF

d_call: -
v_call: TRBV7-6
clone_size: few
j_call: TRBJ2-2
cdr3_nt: TGTGCCAGCAGAGGTGACGGTAGGGGCTCGGACACCGGGGAGCTGTTTTTT
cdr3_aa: CASRGDGRGSDTGELFF

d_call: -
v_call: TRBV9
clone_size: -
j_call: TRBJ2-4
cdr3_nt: TGTGCCAGCAGCGCTTGGGACCTTGGGGACATTCAGTACTTC
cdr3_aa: CASSAWDLGDIQYF

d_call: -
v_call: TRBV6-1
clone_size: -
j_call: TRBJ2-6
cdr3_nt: TGTGCCAGCAGTGAACAGCCTGAGGCAAACTCTGGGGCCAACGTCCTGACTTTC
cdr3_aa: CASSEQPEANSGANVLTF

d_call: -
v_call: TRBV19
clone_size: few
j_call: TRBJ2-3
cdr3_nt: TGTGCCAGTAGTATTTCAGGGGCTGGGACAGATACGCAGTATTTT
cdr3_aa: CASSISGAGTDTQYF

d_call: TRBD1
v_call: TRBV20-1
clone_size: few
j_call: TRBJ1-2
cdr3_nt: TGCAGTGCTACCCCTATGACAGGGGGCACAGAGGGCTACACCTTC
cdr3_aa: CSATPMTGGTEGYTF

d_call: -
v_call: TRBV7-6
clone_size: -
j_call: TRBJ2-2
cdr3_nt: TGTGCCAGCAGCTTCAGGGGCCTTGATCCGAACACCGGGGAGCTGTTTTTT
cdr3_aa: CASSFRGLDPNTGELFF

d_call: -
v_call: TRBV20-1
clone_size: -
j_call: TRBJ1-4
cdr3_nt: TGCAGTGCTAGAGGATATGGGATTGCAACTAATGAAAAACTGTTTTTT
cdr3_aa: CSARGYGIATNEKLFF

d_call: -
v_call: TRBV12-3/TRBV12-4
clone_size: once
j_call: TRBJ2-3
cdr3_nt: TGTGCCAGCAGTTTGTTGCGGACAAGAAACACAGATACGCAGTATTTT
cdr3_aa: CASSLLRTRNTDTQYF

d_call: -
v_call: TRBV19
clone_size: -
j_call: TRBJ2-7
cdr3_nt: TGTGCCAGTAGCCCGGGGAGATGGGAGCAGTACTTC
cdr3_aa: CASSPGRWEQYF

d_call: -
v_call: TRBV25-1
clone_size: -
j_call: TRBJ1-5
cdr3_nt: TGTGCCAGCAGTGAACTGGGGTTTGGACAGCCCCAGCATTTT
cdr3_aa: CASSELGFGQPQHF

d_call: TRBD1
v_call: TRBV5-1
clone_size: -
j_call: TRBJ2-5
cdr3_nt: TGCGCCAGCAGCGGACAGGGGAGGGGAAAAGAGACCCAGTACTTC
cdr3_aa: CASSGQGRGKETQYF

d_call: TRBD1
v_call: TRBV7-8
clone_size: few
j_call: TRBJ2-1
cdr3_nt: TGTGCCAGCAGCACCAGGACAGGGGGCAATGAGCAGTTCTTC
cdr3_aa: CASSTRTGGNEQFF

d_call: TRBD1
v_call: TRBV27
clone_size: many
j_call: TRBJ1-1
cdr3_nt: TGTGCCAGCAGACACGGACAGGGGCACACTGAAGCTTTCTTT
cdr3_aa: CASRHGQGHTEAFF

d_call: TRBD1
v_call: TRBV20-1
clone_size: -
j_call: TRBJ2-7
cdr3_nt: TGCAGTGCCCGACCCAGGGGGTCGGAGATCTACGAGCAGTACTTC
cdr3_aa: CSARPRGSEIYEQYF

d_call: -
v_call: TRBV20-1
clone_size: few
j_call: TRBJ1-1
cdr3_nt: TGCAGTGCTAGAGAGCCCGCAGTGAACACTGAAGCTTTCTTT
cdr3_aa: CSAREPAVNTEAFF

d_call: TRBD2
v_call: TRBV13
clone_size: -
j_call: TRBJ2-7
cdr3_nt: TGTGCCAGCAGCTTAGCGGGGGGGCGCAACGAGCAGTACTTC
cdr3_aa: CASSLAGGRNEQYF

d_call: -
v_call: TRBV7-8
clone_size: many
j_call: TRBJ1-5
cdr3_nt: TGTGCCAGCAGCTTAGCAGGATGGAATCAGCCCCAGCATTTT
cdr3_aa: CASSLAGWNQPQHF

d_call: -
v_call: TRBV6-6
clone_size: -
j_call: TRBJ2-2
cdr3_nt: TGTGCCAGCAGTTGGGGTTACGGGGAGCTGTTTTTT
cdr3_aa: CASSWGYGELFF

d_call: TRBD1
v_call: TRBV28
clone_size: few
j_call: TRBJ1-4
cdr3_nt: TGTGCCAGCAGTACGTTCGGGACAGGGGACCTAACTAATGAAAAACTGTTTTTT
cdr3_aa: CASSTFGTGDLTNEKLFF

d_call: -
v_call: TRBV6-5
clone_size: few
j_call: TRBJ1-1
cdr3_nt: TGTGCCAGCAGTTACGGTACAGGCGGCCACTCTTTGAGGACTGAAGCTTTCTTT
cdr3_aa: CASSYGTGGHSLRTEAFF

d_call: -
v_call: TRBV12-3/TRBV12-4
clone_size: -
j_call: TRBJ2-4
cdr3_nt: TGTGCCAGCAGTTTGGGCGGGGGCGGGGACATTCAGTACTTC
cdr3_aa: CASSLGGGGDIQYF

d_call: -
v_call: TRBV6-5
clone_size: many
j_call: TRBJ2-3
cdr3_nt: TGTGCCAGCAGTTACTCGAGGGGGGGGGTGCCGATAGGGGATACGCAGTATTTT
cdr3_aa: CASSYSRGGVPIGDTQYF

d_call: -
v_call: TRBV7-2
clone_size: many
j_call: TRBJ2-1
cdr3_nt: TGTGCCAGCAGCTGGAACAGGGGAGGCTCCTACAATGAGCAGTTCTTC
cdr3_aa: CASSWNRGGSYNEQFF

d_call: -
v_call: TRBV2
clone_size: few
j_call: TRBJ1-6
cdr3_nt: TGTGCCAGCAGTGATGTGGACAGCTGGACTCGGGGGTCACCCCTCCACTTT
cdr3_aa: CASSDVDSWTRGSPLHF

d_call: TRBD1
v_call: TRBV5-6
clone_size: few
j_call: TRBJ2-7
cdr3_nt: TGTGCCAGCAGCCAAATCCTGACAGGGATCGCCTACGAGCAGTACTTC
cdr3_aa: CASSQILTGIAYEQYF

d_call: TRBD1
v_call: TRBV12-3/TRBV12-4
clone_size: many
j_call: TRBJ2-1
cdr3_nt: TGTGCCAGCAGTTCCACAGGGGCCCTCTCCTACAATGAGCAGTTCTTC
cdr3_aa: CASSSTGALSYNEQFF

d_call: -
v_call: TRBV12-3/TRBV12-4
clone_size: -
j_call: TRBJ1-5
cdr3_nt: TGTGCCAGCAGTTTTTTAAGCAATCAGCCCCAGCATTTT
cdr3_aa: CASSFLSNQPQHF